This T cell receptor beta chain was profiled in a study of monozygotic twins with inflammatory bowel disease. Study conclusions and caveats: IBD-affected twins scored below their healthy co-twins in TCRbeta diversity (inverse Simpson). For IBD patients, clonotypes shared with others were fewer than for healthy twins, especially with disease activity. No discrimination was achieved between different T cell subtypes.

TCRdb re-called the 5' RACE reads and gives one entry per CDR3 protein, without DNA. Here the sample table reports 420,000 or so distinct CDR3 sequences. Of note for this clonotype: The antigen remains unidentified.

Whole blood that had not undergone T cell sorting provided the isolated total RNA. The CDR3 is made up of 14 amino acids. Germline values: CDR1 SGHNT, CDR2 YYREEE (reference sequence). The source is a human donor with ulcerative colitis or Crohn's disease, or a healthy co-twin of an affected twin (not recorded which). Sequencing was performed on blood. The chain carries TRBV5-4 and TRBJ2-7; absent DNA, TCRdb's TRBD2 call cannot be checked. The chain's CDR3 is CASSLTSGGAEQYF. Full variable domain (missing parts from reference TRBV5-4 and TRBJ2-7): ETGVTQSPTHLIKTRGQQVTLRCSSQSGHNTVSWYQQALGQGPQFIFQYYREEENGRGNFPPRFSGLQFPNYSSELNVNALELDDSALYLCASSLTSGGAEQYFGPGTRLTVT.